This TCR beta chain was sequenced for a study of cytomegalovirus exposure and HLA in healthy donors. The PCR made use of 60 Vbeta and 13 Jbeta primers. The repertoire was sequenced with immunoSEQ multiplex PCR; TCRdb's copy has only in-frame clones and lacks some. This table holds fewer than 120,000 clones, around four fifths found once. In germline, CDR1 is MNHNY, CDR2 SVGAGI (reference sequence). Losses at the gene ends were 2 bases for V and 3 bases for J; bases not matched to a gene: 0. The CDR3 covers 13 residues. The sample comprised PBMCs. The TCR sequence derives from a woman aged 55-70 years in good health and CMV-seropositive. V is TRBV6-6 and J is TRBJ2-7, with TRBD2 matching 8 bases. CDR3 sequence: CASSYREGYEQYF. The CDR3 coding sequence is TGTGCCAGCAGTTACCGGGAGGGCTACGAGCAGTACTTC.